This T cell receptor beta chain stems from a study of cytomegalovirus exposure and HLA in healthy donors (dated by TCRdb to between 2016 and 2019). Describing the broader study: In an earlier analysis of around 540 of the donors, 276 Gb of sequence data and approximately 120 million unique TCR beta sequences from roughly 180 million T cells were reported. About 300 gigabases of sequencing data and approximately 93 million unique TCR sequences were included in an early release covering around 600 HLA-typed donors. Among the roughly 430 genotyped donors, 81% belonged to the genetic ancestry cluster associated with self-reported Caucasian donors. The study aimed to test whether cataloging public T cell receptors could reveal signatures of past pathogen exposure. Using immunosequencing, the study profiled T cell repertoires from 550 to 750 subjects and related those repertoires to cytomegalovirus serostatus. A separate validation cohort of roughly 130 different subjects was used in addition to the approximately 670-subject first cohort. To predict cytomegalovirus infection status, the study combined high-throughput TCR immunosequencing, statistical association of individual TCRs with disease status, and machine learning. A later analysis re-examined previously published TCR beta repertoires from 500 to 700 donors and added high-resolution HLA genotyping to investigate patterns of TCR occurrence. In the later analysis, no new phenotypic data were used to find candidate immune exposures; instead, reliance was placed on TCR beta sequences and their occurrence across donors. In an earlier analysis of 587 of the donors, high-throughput TCR beta sequencing was used to judge whether each TCR beta V gene segment behaved as functional or pseudogenic. Donor age, sex, ethnicity and CMV serostatus were compiled together with the repertoire data. A later genetic analysis used genome-wide SNP genotypes for about three fifths of the 666 donors, treating that subset as a discovery cohort. Every repertoire in the discovery cohort had been generated on one and the same sequencing platform. HLA typing included class I and class II loci at four-digit resolution. The number of typed donors differed by locus: about 629-640 for A, B, C, DRB1 and DQB1; approximately 520 for DQA1; approximately 600 for DPA1; and approximately 450 for DPB1. Because of strong linkage in the cohort, roughly five DR-DQ haplotypes were treated as single units for association and clustering. Among about 400 genotyped donors of the cohort, an average of around 250,000 unique TCR beta nucleotide sequences was sequenced per donor, of which approximately 18% were non-productive.

The cohort was made up of under 800 healthy bone marrow donors. At the time of sampling, all cohort members were nominally healthy, though unrecorded immune exposures were likely present. The donor tested CMV seropositive, placing the donor among the 289 seropositive members of the cohort. Each donor provided a peripheral blood sample, and peripheral blood mononuclear cells were used for TCR beta sequencing. Genomic DNA extraction from the blood cell samples was performed with the Qiagen DNeasy Blood Extraction Kit. This clone has a handful of counts. What antigen it recognizes has not been identified. No much larger clone exists at a distance of one base, and base qualities are not known. Broad study findings and their caveats: Because counts were too low, about 15 rarely observed V segments, including chromosome 9 orphons, were left out of the earlier analysis of approximately 500 of the donors. Some IMGT-functional V segments, including TRBV6-2 and TRBV6-3, could not be told apart with the 87-base-pair reads, so those segments were excluded. A group of highly shared sequence variants was considered likely to be a technical artifact of the sequencing pipeline. According to a later analysis, most CMV-associated TCR beta chains appeared to be HLA-restricted, and the HLA associations seemed to be driven largely by CMV exposure. A later analysis reported that several top co-occurrence clusters appeared linked to parvovirus B19, influenza, CMV and Epstein-Barr virus. Roughly uniform sequencing depth across donors was assumed in presence/absence analyses, although this assumption may not hold. The only immune exposure information available for the cohort was CMV serostatus. In vitro tests confirmed that three of the cytomegalovirus-associated TCR beta chains recognize cytomegalovirus antigens. In a later analysis, HLA-associated TCR beta chains showed more clonal expansion and lower generation probabilities than non-associated chains that were equally common. The cohort was sequenced for TCR beta chains only, and without alpha or paired-chain data the features that could be detected were limited. According to a later analysis, TCR association rates differed among HLA loci, with DRB1 alleles showing the most associated TCRs and HLA-C alleles showing the fewest. A later genetic analysis reported fewer N-insertions in productive TCRs among donors in an Asian-associated ancestry cluster than the roughly 650-donor mean. Across donors, most TCR sequences were observed very rarely, whereas some public TCRs were present in many individuals. A further reported finding was that TCR beta sequences accurately predicted the HLA-A and HLA-B alleles for most subjects in the first cohort. In an earlier analysis of roughly 560 of the donors, most TCR beta V segments were observed in productive rearrangements about 87% or about 30% of the time, broadly matching IMGT annotations. Because some donors lacked HLA typing at each locus, the association tests relied only on the typed subset. The classifier was reported to diagnose cytomegalovirus status with high specificity and sensitivity in both the original and validation cohorts. Correlated functional status among segregating V segments might be attributable to linkage disequilibrium, but an unknown experimental factor could not be ruled out. In the study, some 160 TCR beta chains were listed as associated with cytomegalovirus. Assigning TCR associations to individual alleles was difficult when HLA alleles, especially DR and DQ, strongly co-occurred. A later genetic analysis associated a missense DCLRE1C variant with V-gene and J-gene trimming of TCR beta chains, and an independent cohort replicated the association. According to the authors, the approach could potentially be generalized to other disease states and immunological phenotypes. In a later analysis, 15,000 to 20,000 TCR beta sequences were associated with specific HLA alleles at a false discovery rate of 0.05.

From the cysteine up to the phenylalanine, the CDR3 has a length of 11 residues. Only CDR3 DNA remains: 33 bases, in frame from the first base. CDR1 and CDR2, per the germline V gene, are SNHLY and FYNNEI. Here V drops 6 bases and J drops 8 bases, and the junction holds 2 bases not matched to any gene. The library was produced with the immunoSEQ multiplex PCR assay. The multiplex PCR relied on a mix of 60 forward primers for TCR Vbeta segments and 13 reverse primers for TCR Jbeta segments. Amplification of the CDR3 region of rearranged TCR beta genes was performed with a multiplex PCR assay on genomic DNA. The amplified TCR beta libraries were sequenced on the Illumina HiSeq System as 87-base-pair reads. In the source study's methods: A later analysis counted approximately 76 million unique TCR beta chains across the 666 repertoires, and around 9.9 million of these chains were shared by at least two donors. A nearest-neighbor algorithm error-corrected the raw reads and collapsed the reads into unique sequences, merging closely related sequences to remove PCR and sequencing errors. To assign V, D and J gene segments, CDR3 sequences were aligned to IMGT reference sequences. For a sequence to be retained, a match of at least six nucleotides to both a V gene segment and a J gene segment was required. Rearrangements were classified as productive when the CDR3 lacked stop codons and remained in frame with V and J, and all other rearrangements were classified as non-productive. Following IMGT convention, CDR3 was defined as the stretch from the second conserved V-encoded cysteine up to the conserved J-encoded phenylalanine. In an earlier analysis of approximately 500 of the donors, sequences lacking an unambiguous match to a single V gene segment were excluded. In an earlier analysis of approximately 550 of the donors, V segments were called functional above 56.7% productive rearrangements and were called segregating when the between-donor standard deviation exceeded 5%. To diagnose cytomegalovirus status from the catalog of TCR beta chain sequences, a statistical classification framework was built. V and J gene assignment, in a later analysis, came from comparing TCR nucleotide sequences with IMGT/GENE-DB human TR gene sequences. Using the TCRdist pipeline, a later analysis assigned CDR3 sequences along with most-parsimonious VDJ recombination scenarios. In a later analysis, each TCR beta chain was defined by its CDR3 amino acid sequence together with its V-gene family, and reads lacking a unique V-gene family were excluded. As a way to deal with suspected cross-contamination and a sequencing artifact, a later analysis dropped hundreds of nucleotide sequences that were highly shared and had low generation probability. In a later analysis, a clonal expansion index for each public chain was calculated from normalized within-repertoire ranks of inferred template counts. Generation probabilities in a later analysis came from a VDJ recombination model fitted to out-of-frame rearrangements, and those results were checked against IGoR. A later analysis scored TCR-TCR, TCR-HLA and TCR-CMV co-occurrence with hypergeometric tests, applying a repertoire-size bias correction to TCR pairs. To estimate false discovery rates, a later analysis permuted the HLA or CMV assignments 20 times. In a later analysis, co-occurring TCRs were grouped with DBSCAN, and TCRdist sequence similarity was added when clustering was performed within HLA-allele-positive subsets. Repertoires with fewer than 30,000 or more than 120,000 public chains, plus five repertoires with anomalous nucleotide sharing, were excluded from co-occurrence clustering. TCRdb retrieved this table from immuneACCESS and kept in-frame rearrangements only. Not all clones are present; in checked studies, unresolved V genes account for under half, and no reason is known for the remainder. V, J and clone size derive from that table, while D and trimming were established from the DNA sequence. For this sample there are approximately 100,000 clones; 60% to 70% appear just once. The ten largest clones represent less than 4.5% of the sample.

Recombination connected TRBV2 to TRBJ1-2; TRBD1 fits 8 bases in the junction. The receptor's source is a man aged 25 to 40 in good health and CMV-seropositive. Input material: PBMCs. The CDR3 corresponds to CASRRTGGYTF. The nucleotide sequence reads as follows: TGTGCCAGCAGGAGGACAGGGGGCTACACCTTC.